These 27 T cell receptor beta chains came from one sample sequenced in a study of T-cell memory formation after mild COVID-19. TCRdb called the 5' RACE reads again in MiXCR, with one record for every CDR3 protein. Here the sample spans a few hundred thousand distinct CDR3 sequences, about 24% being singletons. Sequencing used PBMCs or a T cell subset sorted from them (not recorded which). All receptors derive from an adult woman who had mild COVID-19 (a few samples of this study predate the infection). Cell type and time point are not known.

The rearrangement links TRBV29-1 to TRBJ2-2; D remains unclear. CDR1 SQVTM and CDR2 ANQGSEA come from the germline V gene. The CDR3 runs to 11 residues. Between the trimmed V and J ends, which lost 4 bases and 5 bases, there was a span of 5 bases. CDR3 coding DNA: TGCAGCGTTGGCCAGACCGGGGAGCTGTTTTTT. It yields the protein CSVGQTGELFF.

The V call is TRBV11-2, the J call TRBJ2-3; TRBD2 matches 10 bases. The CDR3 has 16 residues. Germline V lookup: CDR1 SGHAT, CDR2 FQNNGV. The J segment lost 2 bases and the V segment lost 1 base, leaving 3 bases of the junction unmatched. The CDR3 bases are TGTGCCAGCAGCTTAGTTAGCGGGGGGTACACAGATACGCAGTATTTT. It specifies CASSLVSGGYTDTQYF.

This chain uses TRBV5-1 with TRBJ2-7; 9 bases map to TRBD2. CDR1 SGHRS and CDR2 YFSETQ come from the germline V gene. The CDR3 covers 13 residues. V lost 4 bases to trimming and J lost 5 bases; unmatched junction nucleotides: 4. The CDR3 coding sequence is TGCGCCAGCAGCAGGACTAGCGTCCACGAGCAGTACTTC. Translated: CASSRTSVHEQYF.

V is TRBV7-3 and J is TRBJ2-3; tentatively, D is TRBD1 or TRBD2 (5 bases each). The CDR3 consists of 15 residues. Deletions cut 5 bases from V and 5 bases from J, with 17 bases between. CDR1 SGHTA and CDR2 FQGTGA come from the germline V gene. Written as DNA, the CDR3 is TGTGCCAGCAGCCCCCGGGGCAGTAGGATAGATACGCAGTATTTT. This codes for CASSPRGSRIDTQYF.

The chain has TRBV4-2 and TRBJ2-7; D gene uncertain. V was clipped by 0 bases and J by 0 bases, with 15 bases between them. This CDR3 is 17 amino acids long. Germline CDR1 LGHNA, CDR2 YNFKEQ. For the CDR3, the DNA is TGTGCCAGCAGCCAAGAACGGGTAGCCGTAAGCTCCTACGAGCAGTACTTC. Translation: CASSQERVAVSSYEQYF.

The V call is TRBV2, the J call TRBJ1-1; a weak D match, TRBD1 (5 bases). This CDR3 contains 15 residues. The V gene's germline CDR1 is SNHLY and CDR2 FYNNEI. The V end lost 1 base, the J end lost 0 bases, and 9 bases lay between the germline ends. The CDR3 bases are TGTGCCAGCAGTGAAGATATAGGGGTGAACACTGAAGCTTTCTTT. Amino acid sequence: CASSEDIGVNTEAFF.

The CDR3, as DNA: TGCAGTGCGAATAGCGGGGGTTCGGAGACCCAGTACTTC. Translating it yields CSANSGGSETQYF. The V gene is TRBV20-1, the J gene TRBJ2-5, with 9 bases identical to TRBD2. V dropped 6 bases and J dropped 5; count of bases not matched to a gene: 7. Per germline, CDR1 DFQATT and CDR2 SNEGSKA (reference sequence). The CDR3 extends over 13 amino acids.

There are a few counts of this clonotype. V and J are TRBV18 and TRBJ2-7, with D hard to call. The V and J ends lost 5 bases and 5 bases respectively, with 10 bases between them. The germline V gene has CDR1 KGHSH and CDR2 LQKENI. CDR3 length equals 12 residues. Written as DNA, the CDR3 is TGTGCCAGCTCAACCCGGTTGCACGAGCAGTACTTC. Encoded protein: CASSTRLHEQYF.

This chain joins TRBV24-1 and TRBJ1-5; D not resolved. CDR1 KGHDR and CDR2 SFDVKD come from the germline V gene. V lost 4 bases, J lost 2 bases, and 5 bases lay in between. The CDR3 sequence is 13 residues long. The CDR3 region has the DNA TGTGCCACCAGTGAAATAGGCAATCAGCCCCAGCATTTT. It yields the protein CATSEIGNQPQHF.

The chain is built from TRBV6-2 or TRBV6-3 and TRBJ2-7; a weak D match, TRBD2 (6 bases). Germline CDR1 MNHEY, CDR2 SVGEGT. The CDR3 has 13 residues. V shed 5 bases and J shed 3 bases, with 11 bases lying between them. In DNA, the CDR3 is TGTGCCAGCAGTCCCCTGGAGGGCTACGAGCAGTACTTC. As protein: CASSPLEGYEQYF.

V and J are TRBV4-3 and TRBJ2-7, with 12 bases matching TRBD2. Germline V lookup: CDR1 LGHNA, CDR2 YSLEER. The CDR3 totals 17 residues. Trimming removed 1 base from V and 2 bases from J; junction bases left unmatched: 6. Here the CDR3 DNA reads TGCGCCAGCAGCCAAGCCCGGACTAGCGGGAATACCTACGAGCAGTACTTC. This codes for CASSQARTSGNTYEQYF.

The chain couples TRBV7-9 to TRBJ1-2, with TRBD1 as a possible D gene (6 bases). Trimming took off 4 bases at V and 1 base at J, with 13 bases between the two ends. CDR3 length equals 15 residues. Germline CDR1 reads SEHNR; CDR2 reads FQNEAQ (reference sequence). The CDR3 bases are TGTGCCAGCAGCTCGGGGGCGAGATTTAACTATGGCTACACCTTC. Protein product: CASSSGARFNYGYTF.

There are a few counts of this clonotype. This chain's CDR3 is CASSGRTGQMREQYF. CDR3 DNA sequence: TGTGCCAGCAGTGGTCGGACAGGGCAAATGCGCGAGCAGTACTTC. The rearrangement joins TRBV12-3 or TRBV12-4 to TRBJ2-7; 8 positions agree with TRBD1. V lost 5 bases to trimming and J lost 6 bases; unmatched junction nucleotides: 12. This CDR3 contains 15 residues.

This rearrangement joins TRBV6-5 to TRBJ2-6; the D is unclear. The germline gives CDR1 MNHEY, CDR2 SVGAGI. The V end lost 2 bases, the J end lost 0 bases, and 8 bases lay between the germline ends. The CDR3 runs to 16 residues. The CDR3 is CASSYRRVSGANVLTF. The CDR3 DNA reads TGTGCCAGCAGTTACAGACGCGTCTCTGGGGCCAACGTCCTGACTTTC.

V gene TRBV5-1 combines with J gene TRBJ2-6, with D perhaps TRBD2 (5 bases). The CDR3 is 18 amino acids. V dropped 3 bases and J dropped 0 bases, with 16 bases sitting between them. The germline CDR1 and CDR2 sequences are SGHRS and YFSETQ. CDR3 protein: CASSSGAVFPSGANVLTF. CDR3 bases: TGCGCCAGCAGCTCTGGAGCGGTTTTTCCCTCTGGGGCCAACGTCCTGACTTTC.

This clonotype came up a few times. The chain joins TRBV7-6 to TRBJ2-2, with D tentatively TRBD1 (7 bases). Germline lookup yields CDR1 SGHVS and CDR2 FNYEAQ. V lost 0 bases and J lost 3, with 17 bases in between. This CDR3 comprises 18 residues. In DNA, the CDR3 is TGTGCCAGCAGCTTAGCGCTAAGTCCCAGGGGGGACACCGGGGAGCTGTTTTTT. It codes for CASSLALSPRGDTGELFF.

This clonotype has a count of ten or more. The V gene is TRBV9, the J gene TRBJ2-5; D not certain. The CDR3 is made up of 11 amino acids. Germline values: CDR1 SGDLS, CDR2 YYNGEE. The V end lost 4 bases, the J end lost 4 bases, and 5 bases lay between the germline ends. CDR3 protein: CASSQRETQYF. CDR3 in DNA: TGTGCCAGCAGCCAACGAGAGACCCAGTACTTC.

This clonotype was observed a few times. CDR3 sequence reads: CASSKLGRGRQPQHF. The CDR3 DNA reads TGTGCCAGCAGCAAATTGGGGCGGGGCCGGCAGCCCCAGCATTTT. V and J are TRBV21-1 and TRBJ1-5; TRBD1, the table's D call, was not compared with the DNA. TRBV21-1 is a pseudogene. The CDR3 has 15 residues.

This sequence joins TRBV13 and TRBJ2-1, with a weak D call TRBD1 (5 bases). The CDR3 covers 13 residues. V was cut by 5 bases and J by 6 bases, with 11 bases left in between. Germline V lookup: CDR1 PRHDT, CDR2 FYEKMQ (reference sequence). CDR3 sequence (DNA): TGTGCCAGCAGCGACACAGGACGCAATGAGCAGTTCTTC. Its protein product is CASSDTGRNEQFF.

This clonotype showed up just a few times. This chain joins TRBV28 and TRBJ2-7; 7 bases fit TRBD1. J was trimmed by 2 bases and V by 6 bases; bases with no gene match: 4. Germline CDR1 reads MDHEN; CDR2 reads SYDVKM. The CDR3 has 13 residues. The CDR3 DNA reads TGTGCCAGCAGCACGACAGGGCCCTACGAGCAGTACTTC. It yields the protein CASSTTGPYEQYF. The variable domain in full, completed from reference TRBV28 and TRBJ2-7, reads DVKVTQSSRYLVKRTGEKVFLECVQDMDHENMFWYRQDPGLGLRLIYFSYDVKMKEKGDIPEGYSVSREKKERFSLILESASTNQTSMYLCASSTTGPYEQYFGPGTRLTVT.

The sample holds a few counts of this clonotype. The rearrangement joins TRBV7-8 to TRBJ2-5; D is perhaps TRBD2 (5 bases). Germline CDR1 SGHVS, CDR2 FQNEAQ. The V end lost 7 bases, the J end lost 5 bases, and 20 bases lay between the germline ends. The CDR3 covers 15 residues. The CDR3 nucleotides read TGTGCCAGCACCCTAAGGCCCCCCCCGGGGGAGACCCAGTACTTC. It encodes CASTLRPPPGETQYF.

Here the CDR3 DNA reads TGTGCCAGCAGCCAAATGGGCAGCGAAGGAAAGACCCAGTACTTC. Translated: CASSQMGSEGKTQYF. V is TRBV3-1 and J is TRBJ2-5; D uncertain. V shed 2 bases and J shed 6 bases, with 16 bases lying between them. Germline values: CDR1 LGHDT, CDR2 YNNKEL (reference sequence). The CDR3 is 15 amino acids.

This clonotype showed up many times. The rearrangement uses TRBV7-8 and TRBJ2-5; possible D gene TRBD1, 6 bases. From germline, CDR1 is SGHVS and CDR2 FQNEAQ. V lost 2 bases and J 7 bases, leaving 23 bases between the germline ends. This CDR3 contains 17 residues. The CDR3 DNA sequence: TGTGCCAGCAGCTTAAGGGGGTTACGGGCGGACGTAGGGACCCAGTACTTC. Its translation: CASSLRGLRADVGTQYF.

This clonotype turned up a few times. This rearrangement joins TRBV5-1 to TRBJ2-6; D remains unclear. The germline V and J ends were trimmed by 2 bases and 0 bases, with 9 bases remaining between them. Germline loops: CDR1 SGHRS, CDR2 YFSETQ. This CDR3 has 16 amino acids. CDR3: CASSFQPSSGANVLTF. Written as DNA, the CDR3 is TGCGCCAGCAGCTTCCAGCCTAGCTCTGGGGCCAACGTCCTGACTTTC.

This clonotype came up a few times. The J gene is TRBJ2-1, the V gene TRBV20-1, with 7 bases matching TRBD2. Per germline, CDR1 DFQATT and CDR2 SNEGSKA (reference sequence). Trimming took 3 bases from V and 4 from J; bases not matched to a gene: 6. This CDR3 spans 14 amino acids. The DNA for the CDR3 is TGCAGTGCTAGCGGGAGGAATGCTTACAATGAGCAGTTCTTC. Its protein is CSASGRNAYNEQFF.

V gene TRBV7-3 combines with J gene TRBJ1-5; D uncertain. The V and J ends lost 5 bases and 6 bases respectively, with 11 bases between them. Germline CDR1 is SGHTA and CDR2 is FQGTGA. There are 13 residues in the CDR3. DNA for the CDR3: TGTGCCAGCAGCCAAGGACCGAGTCAGCCCCAGCATTTT. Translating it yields CASSQGPSQPQHF.

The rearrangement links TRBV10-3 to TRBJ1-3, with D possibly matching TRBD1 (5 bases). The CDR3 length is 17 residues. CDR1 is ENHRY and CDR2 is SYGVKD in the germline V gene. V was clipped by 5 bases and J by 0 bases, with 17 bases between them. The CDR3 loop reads CAISPGPARDSGNTIYF. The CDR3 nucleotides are TGTGCCATCAGTCCTGGCCCGGCCAGGGACTCTGGAAACACCATATATTTT.